This T cell receptor (beta chain) was sequenced in a study of blood T cell repertoires in COVID-19. About the research overall: Sources were T cells, B-cell-depleted T cells, or PBMCs; the material itself was cDNA or gDNA.

Living in 20 to 30 US areas, the participants were between roughly 18 and 90 years of age. Participants' own reports of clinical history determined their cohort assignment. V lost 1 base to trimming and J lost 2 bases, with 5 bases between them. Germline V gives CDR1 MNHEY, CDR2 SMNVEV (reference sequence). The CDR3 spans 14 residues. Profiled with immunoSEQ multiplex PCR; TCRdb holds only in-frame clones, not every one. The table records about 400,000 clones, 88% of them present only once. The origin of this receptor is a middle-aged woman with acute COVID-19. The chain combines TRBV27 with TRBJ2-2; D gene ambiguous. Sample: PBMCs or T cells enriched from blood (not recorded which). The CDR3: CASSLFLNTGELFF. DNA of the CDR3: TGTGCCAGCAGTTTATTCCTAAACACCGGGGAGCTGTTTTTT.